This T cell receptor beta chain was sequenced for a study of cytomegalovirus exposure and HLA in healthy donors. Sequencing was performed with immunoSEQ multiplex PCR; in TCRdb, only in-frame clones are kept and a portion is missing. The sample lists fewer than 350,000 clones; 88% were seen once. The study drew the donors from its roughly 110-subject validation cohort, separate from the approximately 690-subject first cohort. The ends lost 2 bases at V and 5 bases at J; junction bases unmatched: 2. CDR1 and CDR2 from the germline V gene are SGHVS and FQNEAQ. CDR3 length equals 14 residues. On this clone: Its antigen is currently unknown.

Study results and caveats: Rare TCR sequences dominated, though some public TCRs recurred in many donors.

The chain combines TRBV7-8 with TRBJ2-2; TRBD2 matches 7 bases. This clonotype was sampled from a woman aged 18 to 35 in good health and CMV-seronegative. The sequenced sample was PBMCs. The CDR3 nucleotides are TGTGCCAGCAGCTTATTGCGGGGGACCGGGGAGCTGTTTTTT. It specifies CASSLLRGTGELFF.